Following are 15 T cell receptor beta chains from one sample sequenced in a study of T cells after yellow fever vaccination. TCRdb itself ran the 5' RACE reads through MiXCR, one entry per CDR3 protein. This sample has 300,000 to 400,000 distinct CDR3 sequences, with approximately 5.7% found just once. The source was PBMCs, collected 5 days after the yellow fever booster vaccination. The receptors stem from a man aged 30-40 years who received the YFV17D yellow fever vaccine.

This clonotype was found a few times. CDR3 sequence reads: CAISESRQAGSNQPQHF. CDR3 sequence (DNA): TGTGCCATCAGTGAGTCGAGGCAGGCCGGGAGCAATCAGCCCCAGCATTTT. The chain recombines TRBV10-3 with TRBJ1-5; no clear D gene. There are 17 residues in the CDR3. CDR1 and CDR2 (germline): ENHRY, SYGVKD. V was cut by 0 bases and J by 1 base, with 13 bases left in between.

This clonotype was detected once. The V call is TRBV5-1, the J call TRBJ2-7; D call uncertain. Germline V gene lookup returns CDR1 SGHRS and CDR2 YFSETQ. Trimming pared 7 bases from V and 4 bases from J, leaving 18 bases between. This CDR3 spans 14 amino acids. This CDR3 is CASALQIDGYEQYF. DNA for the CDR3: TGCGCCAGCGCCCTCCAGATCGACGGGTACGAGCAGTACTTC. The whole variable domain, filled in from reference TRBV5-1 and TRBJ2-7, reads KAGVTQTPRYLIKTRGQQVTLSCSPISGHRSVSWYQQTPGQGLQFLFEYFSETQRNKGNFPGRFSGRQFSNSRSEMNVSTLELGDSALYLCASALQIDGYEQYFGPGTRLTVT.

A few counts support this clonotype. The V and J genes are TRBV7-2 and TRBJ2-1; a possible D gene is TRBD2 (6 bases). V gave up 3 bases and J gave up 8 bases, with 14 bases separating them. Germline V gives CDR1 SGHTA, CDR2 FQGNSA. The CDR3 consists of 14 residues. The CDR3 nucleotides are TGTGCCAGCAGCTTTCAGGAGGGGCCCCATGAGCAGTTCTTC. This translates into CASSFQEGPHEQFF.

The CDR3 DNA reads TGTGCCACCAGCAGAGCTCCCGGACCCGGCTATGGAGGGTCCTACGAGCAGTACTTC. Protein: CATSRAPGPGYGGSYEQYF. The chain joins TRBV15 to TRBJ2-7; tentatively, D is TRBD2 (6 bases). This CDR3 contains 19 residues. Looked up from germline, CDR1 is LNHNV and CDR2 is YYDKDF (reference sequence). V was shortened by 1 base and J by 1 base, with 23 bases between the two germline ends. The full variable domain, rest sourced from reference TRBV15 and TRBJ2-7, is DAMVIQNPRYQVTQFGKPVTLSCSQTLNHNVMYWYQQKSSQAPKLLFHYYDKDFNNEADTPDNFQSRRPNTSFCFLDIRSPGLGDTAMYLCATSRAPGPGYGGSYEQYFGPGTRLTVT.

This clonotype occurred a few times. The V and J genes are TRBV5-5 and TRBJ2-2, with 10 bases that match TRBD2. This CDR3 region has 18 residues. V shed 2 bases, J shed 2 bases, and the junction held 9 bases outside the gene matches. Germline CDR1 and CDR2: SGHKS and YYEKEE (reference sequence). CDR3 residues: CASSFGLAGVDNTGELFF. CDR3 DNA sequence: TGTGCCAGCAGCTTTGGGCTAGCGGGAGTTGATAACACCGGGGAGCTGTTTTTT.

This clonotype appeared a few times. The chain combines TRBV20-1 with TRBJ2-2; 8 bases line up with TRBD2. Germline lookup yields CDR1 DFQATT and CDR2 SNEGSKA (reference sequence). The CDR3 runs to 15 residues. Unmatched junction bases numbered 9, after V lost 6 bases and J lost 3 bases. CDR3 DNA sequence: TGCAGTGCCAAGACCGGGACTAGAGACACCGGGGAGCTGTTTTTT. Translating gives CSAKTGTRDTGELFF.

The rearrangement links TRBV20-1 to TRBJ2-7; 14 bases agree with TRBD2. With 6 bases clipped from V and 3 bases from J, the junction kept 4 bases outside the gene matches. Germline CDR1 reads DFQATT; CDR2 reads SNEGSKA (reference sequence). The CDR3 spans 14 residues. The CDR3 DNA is TGCAGTGCAGAGGGACTAGCGGGAGACTACGAGCAGTACTTC. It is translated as CSAEGLAGDYEQYF.

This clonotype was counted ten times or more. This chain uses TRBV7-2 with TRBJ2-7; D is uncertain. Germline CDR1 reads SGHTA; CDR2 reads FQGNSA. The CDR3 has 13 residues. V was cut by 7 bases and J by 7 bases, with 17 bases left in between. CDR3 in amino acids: CASIGRVLGEQYF. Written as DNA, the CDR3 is TGTGCCAGCATCGGAAGGGTTTTGGGTGAGCAGTACTTC.

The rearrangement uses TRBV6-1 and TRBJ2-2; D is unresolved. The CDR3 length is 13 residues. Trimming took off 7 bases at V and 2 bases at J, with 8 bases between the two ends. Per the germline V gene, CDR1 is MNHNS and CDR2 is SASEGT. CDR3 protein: CASKRTNTGELFF. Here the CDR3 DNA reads TGTGCCAGCAAGCGAACTAACACCGGGGAGCTGTTTTTT.

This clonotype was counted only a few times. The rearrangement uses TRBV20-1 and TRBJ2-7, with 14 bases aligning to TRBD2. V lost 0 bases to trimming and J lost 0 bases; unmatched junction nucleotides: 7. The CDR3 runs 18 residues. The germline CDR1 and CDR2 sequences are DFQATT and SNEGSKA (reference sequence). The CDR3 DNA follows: TGCAGTGCTAGAGATACCCGGACTAGCGGGAGGAGCTCCTACGAGCAGTACTTC. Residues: CSARDTRTSGRSSYEQYF.

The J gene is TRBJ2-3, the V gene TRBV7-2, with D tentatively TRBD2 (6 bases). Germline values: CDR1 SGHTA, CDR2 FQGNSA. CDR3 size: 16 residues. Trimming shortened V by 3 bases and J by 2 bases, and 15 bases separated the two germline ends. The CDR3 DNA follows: TGTGCCAGCAGCTTCCCCTTGGCGGGACCCACAGATACGCAGTATTTT. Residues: CASSFPLAGPTDTQYF.

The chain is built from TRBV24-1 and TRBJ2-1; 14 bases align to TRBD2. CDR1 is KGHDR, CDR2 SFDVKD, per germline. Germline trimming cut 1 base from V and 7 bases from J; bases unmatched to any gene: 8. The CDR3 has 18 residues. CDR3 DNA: TGTGCCACCAGTGATTTTTCCGGGACTAGCGGGAGACTGAATGAGCAGTTCTTC. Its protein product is CATSDFSGTSGRLNEQFF.

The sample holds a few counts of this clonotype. The CDR3 coding sequence is TGTGCCAGCAGTGCGGGACTGATAGACATTCAGTACTTC. Translation gives CASSAGLIDIQYF. The rearrangement uses TRBV7-7 and TRBJ2-4, with D possibly matching TRBD2 (6 bases). V lost 6 bases and J 8 bases, leaving 14 bases between the germline ends. Germline assignment: CDR1 SSHAT and CDR2 FNYEAQ (reference sequence). The CDR3 has 13 amino acids.

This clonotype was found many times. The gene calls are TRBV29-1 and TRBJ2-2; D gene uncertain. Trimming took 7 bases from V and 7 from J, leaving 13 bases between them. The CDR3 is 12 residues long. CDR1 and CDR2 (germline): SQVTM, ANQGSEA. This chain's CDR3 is CSGFGRLGELFF. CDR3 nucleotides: TGCAGCGGGTTTGGTCGCCTCGGGGAGCTGTTTTTT.

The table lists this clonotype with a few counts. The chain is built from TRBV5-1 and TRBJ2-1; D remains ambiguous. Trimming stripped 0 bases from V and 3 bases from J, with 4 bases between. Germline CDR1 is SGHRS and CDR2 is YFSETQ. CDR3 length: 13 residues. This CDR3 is CASSLEIYNEQFF. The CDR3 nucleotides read TGCGCCAGCAGCTTGGAGATCTACAATGAGCAGTTCTTC.